Sequencing of this T cell receptor beta chain was carried out in a study of radiotherapy plus CTLA-4 blockade in lung cancer. Study in general: Among patients, 15% to 20% showed objective responses, and around 30% had disease control. General study findings and limits: Expansion of tumor-derived TCR clones was observed in blood after radiotherapy plus ipilimumab. Dynamics of early blood T cell clones, together with interferon-beta, were reportedly the best predictors of response.

The CDR3 has 15 amino acids. Germline assignment: CDR1 SGDLS and CDR2 YYNGEE. Sequencing used immunoSEQ multiplex PCR; TCRdb keeps in-frame clones, though not all of them. The sample gives roughly 120,000 clones, 75% to 80% of which show up once; roughly 5.3% is in the top ten. On this clone: Its antigen is currently unknown.

Focal radiation plus CTLA-4 blockade with ipilimumab was administered to patients who had chemo-refractory metastatic non-small-cell lung cancer. This chain uses TRBV9 with TRBJ2-5; 10 positions agree with TRBD2. Matching the DNA end better, TRBJ2-7 makes the J call doubtful. This receptor was identified in a human donor with non-small cell lung cancer who had a partial response to radiotherapy plus ipilimumab. The sample here was peripheral blood, taken from a patient treated with radiotherapy plus ipilimumab. The CDR3 DNA follows: TGTGCCAGCAGCGTGGGTCTAGCGGGAGAGTACGAGCAGTACTTC. Translation gives CASSVGLAGEYEQYF.